This TCR beta chain is drawn from a study of CD8+CD57+ T cells in acquired aplastic anemia. Overall study: Sorted CD4+ and CD8+ cells yielded DNA averaging approximately 3.4 ug. The study, taken as a whole, reports: Comparison of patients with controls identified about 27 shared CD8+ CDR3 sequences.

Of note for this clonotype: The target antigen is unknown.

Genomic DNA was employed as the template in profiling TCR beta VDJ and CDR3. TCRdb processed the reads anew with MiXCR; each CDR3 protein has one entry. The sample carries about 160,000 distinct CDR3 sequences, around 48% recorded once. Only patients with CD8+CD57+ cell expansion on flow cytometry were chosen for sequencing. Every patient was diagnosed with severe acquired aplastic anemia. When blood sampling took place, the patients had received no therapy. CDR1 is SGDLS and CDR2 is YYNGEE in the germline V gene. The CDR3 is made up of 15 amino acids. The V and J ends lost 1 base and 0 bases respectively, with 8 bases between them.

The chain is built from TRBV9 and TRBJ1-5, with D maybe TRBD1 (5 bases). The sequencing input was sorted CD4+, CD8+, or CD8+CD57+ T cells (not recorded which) from PBMCs. The receptor was derived from a human donor with aplastic anemia. The CDR3, as DNA: TGTGCCAGCAGCGTACAGGGATATAGCAATCAGCCCCAGCATTTT. This codes for CASSVQGYSNQPQHF.